The 21 T cell receptor beta chains below were found in one sample sequenced in a study of the immune and genomic landscape of osteosarcoma. Profiling relied on immunoSEQ multiplex PCR, and the TCRdb table lists in-frame clones only, not all of them. The repertoire has about 410 clones, roughly 80% of them found once; the top ten carry over 9.5%. The specimen sequenced was metastatic tumor tissue from the lung. The receptor source for this set is a man aged 35 to 55 with osteosarcoma.

The chain carries TRBV18 and TRBJ2-3, with 9 bases lining up with TRBD1. Germline V gene sequence: CDR1 KGHSH, CDR2 LQKENI. Losses at the gene ends were 3 bases for V and 0 bases for J; bases not matched to a gene: 1. This CDR3 is 15 amino acids long. The CDR3 sequence is CASSPTGGSTDTQYF. The CDR3 bases are TGTGCCAGCTCACCGACAGGGGGTAGCACAGATACGCAGTATTTT.

The chain links TRBV6-5 to TRBJ2-3; no clear D. The length of the CDR3 is 15 residues. Germline V gives CDR1 MNHEY, CDR2 SVGAGI. V lost 6 bases to trimming and J lost 0 bases, with 13 bases between them. This CDR3 is CASSRTHGSTDTQYF. CDR3 sequence (DNA): TGTGCCAGCAGCCGAACCCATGGTAGCACAGATACGCAGTATTTT.

The genes are TRBV4-2 and TRBJ2-3; 11 positions match TRBD2. Germline lookup yields CDR1 LGHNA and CDR2 YNFKEQ. There are 19 residues in the CDR3. Trimming at V came to 1 base and at J to 4 bases, leaving 13 bases not matched to a gene. CDR3 residues: CASSQALLAGAGRADTQYF. The CDR3 coding sequence is TGTGCCAGCAGCCAAGCCCTACTAGCGGGGGCCGGGAGGGCAGATACGCAGTATTTT.

The V and J genes are TRBV5-1 and TRBJ2-3, with D hard to call. This CDR3 region has 14 residues. Deletions cut 0 bases from V and 0 bases from J, with 5 bases between. Germline V CDR1 and CDR2: SGHRS, YFSETQ. In DNA form, the CDR3 reads TGCGCCAGCAGCTTGGCGGGCAGCACAGATACGCAGTATTTT. Translation: CASSLAGSTDTQYF.

The rearrangement links TRBV6-4 to TRBJ1-2; D perhaps matches TRBD1 (5 bases). The CDR3 is 16 amino acids. Germline-derived CDR1 and CDR2 are MRHNA and SNTAGT. Between the trimmed V and J ends, which lost 0 bases and 4 bases, there was a span of 15 bases. CDR3 coding DNA: TGTGCCAGCAGTGACTCGATGGGGGTAGGAGTCTATGGCTACACCTTC. Protein: CASSDSMGVGVYGYTF.

Remarks on this clone: No conserved phenylalanine or tryptophan ends this CDR3, so it is likely a read error. The limits of the CDR3 on the DNA are not certain, so only TCRdb's listed CDR3 is given. The rearrangement joins TRBV5-4 to TRBJ2-6. Germline values: CDR1 SGHNT, CDR2 YYREEE (reference sequence). 13 amino acids form the CDR3, both terminal residues included. Here the CDR3 reads CASAHCVPDKVGL.

The chain joins TRBV6-9 to TRBJ1-1; TRBD1 agrees at 8 bases. V dropped 6 bases and J dropped 1; count of bases not matched to a gene: 4. Germline CDR1 reads MNHGY; CDR2 reads SVAAGI. This CDR3 is 14 amino acids long. In DNA, the CDR3 is TGTGCCAGCAGGACAGGGGAAGGGAACACTGAAGCTTTCTTT. This encodes CASRTGEGNTEAFF.

This clone was picked up a small number of times. The V and J genes are TRBV9 and TRBJ2-3; no definite D call. The V gene lost 2 bases and the J gene lost 2 bases, with 12 bases spanning the gap. The germline gives CDR1 SGDLS, CDR2 YYNGEE. The CDR3 contains 15 residues. The CDR3 DNA sequence: TGTGCCAGCAGCGTCGACCCCCGGACCACAGATACGCAGTATTTT. Protein sequence: CASSVDPRTTDTQYF.

The V call is TRBV5-6, the J call TRBJ2-5; 9 positions agree with TRBD1. This CDR3 region has 15 residues. The V and J ends lost 5 bases and 5 bases, in that order; junction bases with no gene match: 10. The germline gives CDR1 SGHDT, CDR2 YYEEEE. The CDR3 DNA follows: TGTGCCAGCAGACCCACCGGGACAGGGCTGGAGACCCAGTACTTC. Amino acids: CASRPTGTGLETQYF.

CDR3 nucleotide sequence: TGTGCCAGCAGCCCAGGGACAGGGGATACGAGTTCACCCCTCCACTTT. It is translated as CASSPGTGDTSSPLHF. The chain carries TRBV5-4 and TRBJ1-6, with 10 nucleotides matching TRBD1. The CDR3 extends over 16 amino acids. The germline gives CDR1 SGHNT, CDR2 YYREEE (reference sequence). The V gene end was trimmed by 4 bases and the J gene end by 9 bases; junction bases not matched to a gene: 10.

This chain links TRBV5-6 with TRBJ2-3, with 7 bases identical to TRBD2. From germline, CDR1 is SGHDT and CDR2 YYEEEE. Trimming cost V 3 bases and J 0 bases; bases outside gene matches: 7. This CDR3 spans 16 amino acids. The CDR3 reads CASSWGSGVSTDTQYF. The CDR3, as DNA: TGTGCCAGCAGCTGGGGCAGCGGGGTTAGCACAGATACGCAGTATTTT.

The chain uses TRBV2 and TRBJ1-1, with TRBD1 matching 8 bases. The germline V gene has CDR1 SNHLY and CDR2 FYNNEI. The junction had 12 bases not matched to a gene; V was cut back by 3 bases and J by 6 bases. The length of the CDR3 is 16 residues. CDR3 DNA sequence: TGTGCCAGCAGTGAGCGGGCTGACAGGGGCTTATCTGAAGCTTTCTTT. This gives the protein CASSERADRGLSEAFF.

This clone has a handful of counts. The chain recombines TRBV4-1 with TRBJ1-5; D is unresolved. V lost 4 bases and J 3 bases, leaving 19 bases between the germline ends. The CDR3 sequence is 17 residues long. Looked up from germline, CDR1 is MGHRA and CDR2 is YSYEKL. This CDR3 reads CASSPSETDGLNQPQHF. The CDR3 region has the DNA TGCGCCAGCAGCCCATCGGAGACTGACGGACTCAATCAGCCCCAGCATTTT.

The chain carries TRBV11-2 and TRBJ2-3, with a possible D match to TRBD1 (6 bases). Germline values: CDR1 SGHAT, CDR2 FQNNGV. The CDR3 loop spans 16 amino acids. Trimming removed 4 bases from V and 3 bases from J, with 17 bases in between. The CDR3, as DNA: TGTGCCAGCAGCTGGAGAGGGCGAGGGGGAACAGATACGCAGTATTTT. Protein product: CASSWRGRGGTDTQYF. The full variable domain, with the rest looked up from reference TRBV11-2 and TRBJ2-3, is EAGVAQSPRYKIIEKRQSVAFWCNPISGHATLYWYQQILGQGPKLLIQFQNNGVVDDSQLPKDRFSAERLKGVDSTLKIQPAKLEDSAVYLCASSWRGRGGTDTQYFGPGTRLTVL.

DNA of the CDR3: TGTGCCAGCAGTGAATCGATGGACAGGTCCTACGAGCAGTACTTC. Protein sequence: CASSESMDRSYEQYF. The chain joins TRBV25-1 to TRBJ2-7; 7 bases map to TRBD1. Germline CDR1 reads MGHDK; CDR2 reads SYGVNS. The ends lost 1 base at V and 1 base at J; junction bases unmatched: 4. The CDR3 runs 15 residues.

The V call is TRBV30, the J call TRBJ1-2, with 7 bases aligning to TRBD1. J lost 4 bases, V lost 1 base, and 9 bases had no gene match. Germline V gene lookup returns CDR1 GTSNPN and CDR2 SVGIG (reference sequence). The CDR3 loop spans 15 amino acids. The CDR3 loop is CAWSARQGVFYGYTF. The CDR3 nucleotides read TGTGCCTGGAGTGCCCGGCAGGGGGTGTTCTATGGCTACACCTTC.

This chain's CDR3 is CASSLGPSGGDGETQYF. The CDR3 DNA follows: TGTGCCAGCAGCTTAGGCCCTAGCGGGGGGGACGGGGAGACCCAGTACTTC. The rearrangement links TRBV11-2 to TRBJ2-5; 12 positions agree with TRBD2. Germline V gene lookup returns CDR1 SGHAT and CDR2 FQNNGV. V was clipped by 1 base and J by 5 bases; unmatched bases: 8. The CDR3 has 17 amino acids.

The V call is TRBV7-2, the J call TRBJ1-1, with D perhaps TRBD1 (5 bases). The ends were cut back, 6 bases at V and 4 bases at J, with 12 bases in the middle. There are 13 residues in the CDR3. Germline V lookup: CDR1 SGHTA, CDR2 FQGNSA. The CDR3, as DNA: TGTGCCAGCAGTGGGGGTGGGGCCACTGAAGCTTTCTTT. As protein: CASSGGGATEAFF.

The gene calls are TRBV5-1 and TRBJ2-7; the D gene is possibly TRBD1 (6 bases). Trimming shortened V by 0 bases and J by 4 bases, and 11 bases separated the two germline ends. Germline CDR1 is SGHRS and CDR2 is YFSETQ. The CDR3 runs to 14 residues. The CDR3 DNA follows: TGCGCCAGCAGCTTGGCAGGGGAGAAGTACGAGCAGTACTTC. It encodes CASSLAGEKYEQYF.

This sequence joins TRBV5-8 and TRBJ2-1; D is unresolved. The V and J ends lost 0 bases and 2 bases respectively, with 9 bases between them. The CDR3 is made up of 15 amino acids. Germline V lookup: CDR1 SGHTS, CDR2 YDEGEE. The CDR3, as DNA: TGTGCCAGCAGCTTGGGTCGGAATGCCTACAATGAGCAGTTCTTC. Protein sequence: CASSLGRNAYNEQFF.

The chain has TRBV5-4 and TRBJ2-2, with a possible D match to TRBD1 (6 bases). Germline V CDR1 and CDR2: SGHNT, YYREEE (reference sequence). This CDR3 has 17 residues. V dropped 3 bases and J dropped 3 bases, with 18 bases sitting between them. The chain's CDR3 is CASSSLQGFGDTGELFF. In DNA form, the CDR3 reads TGTGCCAGCAGCTCCCTACAGGGCTTCGGGGACACCGGGGAGCTGTTTTTT.